The clone carrying this T cell receptor beta chain appeared a few times. This record belongs to a study of blood T cells in healthy people across ages. Germline CDR1 is SEHNR and CDR2 is FQNEAQ (reference sequence). The CDR3 runs to 14 residues. The junction had 7 bases not matched to a gene; V was cut back by 11 bases and J by 0 bases. Together with a sample-barcoded 5' primer, a J-beta primer mix was included in a second PCR lasting about 7 to 12 cycles. TCRdb called the 5' RACE reads again in MiXCR, with one record for every CDR3 protein. The sample has about 840,000 distinct CDR3 sequences; 25% to 30% are singletons. These data also formed part of another study, on T cells of mothers and their children. In that study: When the second PCR was run, its M1S primer added sample barcodes and 2-4 random nucleotides. Related pairs of mothers and children showed slightly higher, non-significant overlap versus unrelated pairs.

What was sequenced was blood. The origin of this receptor is a woman aged 40-49 years in good health. The gene calls are TRBV7-9 and TRBJ2-7; 10 bases agree with TRBD2. This CDR3 is CASELAGNSYEQYF. CDR3 DNA: TGTGCCTCTGAACTAGCGGGGAACTCCTACGAGCAGTACTTC.